Here is one T cell receptor beta chain with its context. Antigen: not known. Only Caucasian adults living in Nashville, Tennessee served as donors. The data were obtained in a study of shared clonotypes between healthy human individuals. Study summary: The study drew on two women and a few men aged 18 to 49 as donors. Study-wide results and limits: Rarefaction showed that sequencing of sorted subsets was incomplete (despite large depth).

Using immunoSEQ multiplex PCR, the repertoire was profiled, and TCRdb retains in-frame clones only, with some absent. The sample shows 2 million to 2.5 million clones, almost 96% of them seen only once. This clonotype originated in a man aged 18 to 35 in good health. Sample: naive CD4+ T cells sorted from blood. Noted subset: CD45RA+ positively selected.

In DNA form, the CDR3 reads TGTGCTAGTTCTGTCCGCTTAAATCAGCCCCAGCATTTT. Translating gives CASSVRLNQPQHF. The chain has TRBV12-5 and TRBJ1-5; D not certain. Germline V lookup: CDR1 LGHNT, CDR2 FRNRAP. The CDR3 covers 13 residues. Trimming cost V 8 bases and J 4 bases, with 12 bases left between them.